This passage covers 10 T cell receptor beta chains from one sample sequenced in a study of CD8+ T cells in alopecia areata. RNA, once extracted, was reverse transcribed into cDNA for use as the sequencing template. Using immunoSEQ multiplex PCR, the repertoire was profiled, and TCRdb retains in-frame clones only, with some absent. Here the sample spans some 180,000 clones, about 53% being singletons. The treatment is: oral pan-JAK inhibitor, 5-10 mg twice daily. Sequences were derived from CD8+ T cells sorted from blood, sampled at week 24, from a patient treated with tofacitinib. The receptors were sampled from a human donor with alopecia areata.

This chain uses TRBV29-1 with TRBJ1-1; 7 bases agree with TRBD1. Germline CDR1 and CDR2: SQVTM and ANQGSEA. J was trimmed by 4 bases and V by 7 bases; bases with no gene match: 6. This CDR3 is 12 amino acids long. CDR3 nucleotides: TGCAGCGGGTTTGACAGGGCCACTGAAGCTTTCTTT. This gives the protein CSGFDRATEAFF.

This clone was seen only a few times. The chain carries TRBV6-1 and TRBJ2-5, with TRBD1 matching 9 bases. From germline, CDR1 is MNHNS and CDR2 SASEGT. V shed 3 bases, J shed 4 bases, and the junction held 6 bases outside the gene matches. The CDR3 runs 15 residues. This chain's CDR3 is CASSDRDRVVETQYF. The CDR3 bases are TGTGCCAGCAGTGACCGGGACAGGGTAGTAGAGACCCAGTACTTC.

Worth noting for this clone: Other DNA sequences from this sample encode an identical CDR3 as well. V usage is TRBV4-3 and J usage is TRBJ2-7; possibly TRBD1 for D (5 bases). Per the germline V gene, CDR1 is LGHNA and CDR2 is YSLEER. Trimming shortened V by 0 bases and J by 0 bases, and 9 bases separated the two germline ends. The CDR3 runs to 15 residues. CDR3 DNA sequence: TGCGCCAGCAGCCAAGATAGGACATCCTCCTACGAGCAGTACTTC. Translating it yields CASSQDRTSSYEQYF.

This chain links TRBV19 with TRBJ1-5; 9 bases are a match to TRBD1. Germline lookup yields CDR1 LNHDA and CDR2 SQIVND (reference sequence). The V and J ends lost 6 bases and 6 bases, in that order; junction bases with no gene match: 9. The CDR3 consists of 15 residues. Here the CDR3 reads CASRLTGQGTQPQHF. CDR3 DNA: TGTGCCAGTAGGTTAACAGGACAGGGGACTCAGCCCCAGCATTTT.

The rearrangement links TRBV27 to TRBJ2-1, with TRBD2 as a possible D gene (6 bases). The CDR3 sequence is 15 residues long. Germline lookup yields CDR1 MNHEY and CDR2 SMNVEV (reference sequence). The V end was cut by 5 bases, the J end by 6 bases, with 17 bases between. The chain's CDR3 is CASSLHLNGGNEQFF. The CDR3 region has the DNA TGTGCCAGCAGTCTCCACCTGAACGGGGGCAATGAGCAGTTCTTC.

Worth noting for this clone: Within the sample, other DNA sequences also encode this same CDR3. The chain uses TRBV4-3 and TRBJ2-4, with a tentative D call TRBD2 (5 bases). The CDR3 is 15 amino acids. Germline V gene sequence: CDR1 LGHNA, CDR2 YSLEER. Deletions cut 0 bases from V and 0 bases from J, with 6 bases between. CDR3 sequence reads: CASSQDGVAKNIQYF. The CDR3 nucleotides are TGCGCCAGCAGCCAAGACGGGGTAGCCAAAAACATTCAGTACTTC.

The chain is built from TRBV19 and TRBJ1-1, with a tentative D call TRBD1 (6 bases). Germline assignment: CDR1 LNHDA and CDR2 SQIVND (reference sequence). CDR3 size: 14 residues. V lost 5 bases to trimming and J lost 4 bases, with 14 bases between them. DNA of the CDR3: TGTGCCAGTAGTGGGACAACTCGGGGCACTGAAGCTTTCTTT. This encodes CASSGTTRGTEAFF. Combining the CDR3 with reference TRBV19 and TRBJ1-1 gives the whole variable domain DGGITQSPKYLFRKEGQNVTLSCEQNLNHDAMYWYRQDPGQGLRLIYYSQIVNDFQKGDIAEGYSVSREKKESFPLTVTSAQKNPTAFYLCASSGTTRGTEAFFGQGTRLTVV.

The chain couples TRBV30 to TRBJ1-1; no definite D call. Per the germline V gene, CDR1 is GTSNPN and CDR2 is SVGIG (reference sequence). This CDR3 contains 13 residues. The germline V and J ends were trimmed by 6 bases and 4 bases, with 15 bases remaining between them. CDR3 sequence reads: CACSEKPATEAFF. CDR3 nucleotides: TGTGCCTGCTCCGAAAAGCCAGCCACTGAAGCTTTCTTT.

The chain recombines TRBV29-1 with TRBJ1-2, with TRBD1 as a possible D gene (6 bases). CDR1 and CDR2 (germline): SQVTM, ANQGSEA. This CDR3 spans 12 amino acids. V lost 1 base to trimming and J lost 6 bases, with 9 bases between them. CDR3 sequence reads: CSVEVAGDGYTF. CDR3 coding DNA: TGCAGCGTTGAAGTAGCAGGGGATGGCTACACCTTC.

This chain connects TRBV6-1 to TRBJ1-5, with TRBD1 matching over 8 bases. The CDR3 is 14 amino acids. V lost 6 bases to trimming and J lost 3 bases; unmatched junction nucleotides: 4. CDR1 is MNHNS, CDR2 SASEGT, per germline. CDR3 DNA sequence: TGTGCCAGCAGGGCAGGGGGCTCCAATCAGCCCCAGCATTTT. Its translation is CASRAGGSNQPQHF.